Presented here are 16 T cell receptor beta chains from one specimen sequenced in a study of cytomegalovirus exposure and HLA in healthy donors. Amplification used 60 Vbeta primers and 13 Jbeta primers. Some clones are missing from TCRdb's copy, which holds only in-frame ones; the method was immunoSEQ multiplex PCR. Of about 90,000 clones listed, around four fifths were seen once; the top ten hold roughly 2%. Sequencing input: PBMCs. The receptors shown here come from a boy aged 10-17 years in good health and CMV-seronegative.

V and J are TRBV19 and TRBJ1-1; D might be TRBD1 (6 bases). The CDR3 contains 14 residues. Germline V lookup: CDR1 LNHDA, CDR2 SQIVND (reference sequence). V lost 6 bases and J lost 1, with 12 bases in between. The CDR3 nucleotides are TGTGCCAGTAGCAGACAGGAAACGAACACTGAAGCTTTCTTT. Translating it yields CASSRQETNTEAFF.

The chain links TRBV7-8 to TRBJ1-1; D is ambiguous. Looked up from germline, CDR1 is SGHVS and CDR2 is FQNEAQ. Trimming removed 7 bases at V and 1 base at J, with 10 bases between. This CDR3 spans 13 amino acids. The CDR3 DNA follows: TGTGCCAGCACCCCTAACCAGAACACTGAAGCTTTCTTT. Encoded protein: CASTPNQNTEAFF.

This clone has only a few counts. The CDR3 spells CASSIHHMNTEAFF. CDR3 DNA sequence: TGTGCCAGCAGCATACACCACATGAACACTGAAGCTTTCTTT. The genes are TRBV28 and TRBJ1-1; D is unresolved. CDR1 MDHEN and CDR2 SYDVKM come from the germline V gene. V lost 6 bases to trimming and J lost 0 bases, with 11 bases between them. The length of the CDR3 is 14 residues.

This chain uses TRBV19 with TRBJ1-5, with 8 bases fitting TRBD1. The CDR3 covers 15 residues. With V trimmed by 7 bases and J by 4 bases, 9 bases remained unmatched. Germline CDR1 and CDR2: LNHDA and SQIVND (reference sequence). In DNA form, the CDR3 reads TGTGCCAGTACTTATGCACAGGGGGTAAATCAGCCCCAGCATTTT. Translated: CASTYAQGVNQPQHF.

V usage is TRBV9 and J usage is TRBJ1-1, with a tentative D call TRBD1 (5 bases). The V and J ends lost 3 bases and 6 bases respectively, with 9 bases between them. The germline gives CDR1 SGDLS, CDR2 YYNGEE. The CDR3 is 12 amino acids. Here the CDR3 reads CASSADSPEAFF. The CDR3 DNA is TGTGCCAGCAGCGCTGACAGCCCTGAAGCTTTCTTT.

This chain's CDR3 is CASSLAGTSRVYEQYF. CDR3 DNA: TGTGCCAGCAGCTTGGCAGGGACAAGCCGAGTCTACGAGCAGTACTTC. The chain links TRBV5-6 to TRBJ2-7, with a tentative D call TRBD1 (6 bases). V was shortened by 0 bases and J by 3 bases, with 16 bases between the two germline ends. The CDR3 is 16 amino acids. Germline lookup yields CDR1 SGHDT and CDR2 YYEEEE.

This rearrangement joins TRBV21-1 to TRBJ1-1. TRBV21-1 is designated a pseudogene. There are 16 residues in the CDR3. The DNA of the CDR3 is TGTGCCAGCAGCAAAATACAGCTGGACTATAACACTGAAGCTTTCTTT. Its translation: CASSKIQLDYNTEAFF.

This chain links TRBV9 with TRBJ2-7; the D gene is possibly TRBD2 (6 bases). Trimming stripped 4 bases from V and 2 bases from J, with 16 bases between. Germline CDR1 SGDLS, CDR2 YYNGEE. The CDR3 extends over 15 amino acids. This CDR3 reads CASSSGGGSPYEQYF. The CDR3, as DNA: TGTGCCAGCAGCTCCGGTGGAGGGTCACCCTACGAGCAGTACTTC.

CDR3 in DNA: TGTGCCAGCAGTGGTGCCGGGGACAGGTATAATTCACCCCTCCACTTT. Translation: CASSGAGDRYNSPLHF. V gene TRBV25-1 combines with J gene TRBJ1-6; the match to TRBD1 covers 8 bases. V lost 4 bases and J lost 4; bases outside the gene matches: 6. In germline, CDR1 is MGHDK, CDR2 SYGVNS. This CDR3 has 16 residues.

The genes are TRBV15 and TRBJ1-1; 8 bases line up with TRBD1. Germline lookup yields CDR1 LNHNV and CDR2 YYDKDF (reference sequence). Trimming took 5 bases from V and 4 from J; bases not matched to a gene: 6. This CDR3 spans 14 amino acids. The CDR3 nucleotides are TGTGCCACCAGCGGAAGACAGGGGACCACTGAAGCTTTCTTT. It encodes CATSGRQGTTEAFF.

This sequence joins TRBV9 and TRBJ2-7; 9 bases map to TRBD2. Trimming cost V 3 bases and J 7 bases; bases outside gene matches: 8. Germline CDR1 reads SGDLS; CDR2 reads YYNGEE. The CDR3 spans 14 residues. The CDR3 is CASSAASGIGEQYF. The DNA for the CDR3 is TGTGCCAGCAGCGCCGCTAGCGGGATAGGGGAGCAGTACTTC.

Ten or more counts support this clone. V gene TRBV6-1 combines with J gene TRBJ2-6; 7 nucleotides match TRBD1. The V gene's germline CDR1 is MNHNS and CDR2 SASEGT. The CDR3 consists of 18 residues. J gave up 0 bases and V 4 bases, and 9 bases lay outside the gene matches. CDR3 DNA sequence: TGTGCCAGCAGTGGATCCGGGACAGACTACTCTGGGGCCAACGTCCTGACTTTC. It is translated as CASSGSGTDYSGANVLTF.

V gene TRBV6-5 combines with J gene TRBJ2-5; possible D gene TRBD1, 5 bases. Trimming stripped 2 bases from V and 3 bases from J, with 13 bases between. This CDR3 is 15 amino acids long. The germline V gene encodes CDR1 MNHEY and CDR2 SVGAGI. CDR3 bases: TGTGCCAGCAGTTACCAACAGGACCCAAAAGAGACCCAGTACTTC. This sequence encodes CASSYQQDPKETQYF.

This chain uses TRBV28 with TRBJ1-2; D is unclear. The CDR3 sequence is 14 residues long. Germline CDR1 and CDR2: MDHEN and SYDVKM. V was trimmed by 3 bases and J by 1 base, leaving 9 bases between them. In nucleotides, the CDR3 is TGTGCCAGCAGTTTGGTACGGTTTAACTATGGCTACACCTTC. Amino acids: CASSLVRFNYGYTF.

This chain links TRBV28 with TRBJ1-6, with unresolved D. Trimming took off 2 bases at V and 6 bases at J, with 5 bases between the two ends. Germline V gene sequence: CDR1 MDHEN, CDR2 SYDVKM. CDR3 size: 13 residues. The CDR3 DNA sequence: TGTGCCAGCAGTTTAGAGGGTAATTCACCCCTCCACTTT. Translated, it gives CASSLEGNSPLHF.

This chain uses TRBV2 with TRBJ2-7, with TRBD1 matching over 8 bases. J gave up 5 bases and V 6 bases, and 9 bases lay outside the gene matches. The CDR3 is 14 residues long. Germline V lookup: CDR1 SNHLY, CDR2 FYNNEI. The CDR3 DNA reads as TGTGCCAGCAGCCAGGACAGGGCGTTCGACGAGCAGTACTTC. It codes for CASSQDRAFDEQYF.